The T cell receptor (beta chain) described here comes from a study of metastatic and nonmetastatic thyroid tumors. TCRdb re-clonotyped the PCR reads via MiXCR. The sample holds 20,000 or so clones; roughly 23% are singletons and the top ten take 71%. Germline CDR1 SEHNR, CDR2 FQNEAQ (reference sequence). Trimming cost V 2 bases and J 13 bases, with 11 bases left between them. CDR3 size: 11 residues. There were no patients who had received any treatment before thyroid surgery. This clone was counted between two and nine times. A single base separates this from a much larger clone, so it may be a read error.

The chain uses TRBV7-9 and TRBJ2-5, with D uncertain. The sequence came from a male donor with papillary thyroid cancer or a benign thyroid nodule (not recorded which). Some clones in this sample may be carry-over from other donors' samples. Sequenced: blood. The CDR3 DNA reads TGTGCCAGCAGCTTAATGGTGGCCTTGTACTTC. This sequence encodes CASSLMVALYF.